Included here is one TCR beta chain sequence, with context. This sample was taken from a study of T cell responses to AZD1222 COVID-19 vaccine. Sequencing was performed with immunoSEQ multiplex PCR; in TCRdb, only in-frame clones are kept and a portion is missing. The sample has under 120,000 clones; about 90% are singletons. Trimming stripped 0 bases from V and 10 bases from J, with 9 bases between. Germline-derived CDR1 and CDR2 are KGHSY and FQNENV. This CDR3 is 12 amino acids long. The source was peripheral blood, collected 28 days after the second AZD1222 dose. V usage is TRBV16 and J usage is TRBJ1-1, with D maybe TRBD1 (6 bases). The source is an adult who received the AZD1222 COVID-19 vaccine. CDR3 amino acids: CASSQSGGLAFF. CDR3 DNA: TGTGCCAGCAGCCAATCGGGGGGCTTAGCTTTCTTT.